The TCR beta chain under discussion was sequenced for a study of T cell responses to AZD1222 COVID-19 vaccine. Concerning this clone itself: What it binds is unknown.

The study, taken as a whole, reports: Per reports, nearly half of all spike-specific TCRs target regions that are unmutated in variants. Researchers report vaccine-associated CD4 TCRs spanning spike, with dominance at 160-218 and 743-854. The peak T cell response came first, and repertoires were sampled only after it. White British people made up most donors, females outnumbered males, and clonal diversity was possibly underestimated.

Clones were read by immunoSEQ multiplex PCR, and TCRdb kept only the in-frame ones, dropping some. The sample has roughly 150,000 clones, approximately 90% seen once; the top ten hold about 1.4%. The junction had 7 bases not matched to a gene; V was cut back by 5 bases and J by 3 bases. The CDR3 spans 14 residues. Looked up from germline, CDR1 is MDHEN and CDR2 is SYDVKM. Sequenced here: peripheral blood, sampled on day 0 of AZD1222 vaccination. This TCR was recovered from an adult in good health. The chain links TRBV28 to TRBJ2-7; 7 positions agree with TRBD2. CDR3 sequence (DNA): TGTGCCAGCAGTCCTCTAGCGGTTATCTACGAGCAGTACTTC. Protein product: CASSPLAVIYEQYF.